This T cell receptor beta chain comes out of a study of shared clonotypes between healthy human individuals. This CDR3 is 16 amino acids long. V shed 1 base and J shed 1 base, with 12 bases lying between them. Germline-derived CDR1 and CDR2 are SGHDN and FVKESK. The method was immunoSEQ multiplex PCR; TCRdb's version includes in-frame clones alone and lacks a portion of them. Of about 820,000 clones listed, almost 95% are singletons. Terminally differentiated effector memory CD45RA+ cells were excluded from the naive CD8 cells, which were CD45RO-negative and positively selected for CCR7. This rearrangement joins TRBV14 to TRBJ2-3; no firm D call. The sequenced sample consisted of naive CD8+ T cells sorted from blood. The sequence derives from a man under 40 in good health. This chain's CDR3 is CASSQGPQFGTDTQYF. The CDR3 DNA reads TGTGCCAGCAGCCAAGGTCCACAGTTTGGCACAGATACGCAGTATTTT.